The sequence of this T cell receptor beta chain was determined in a study of T cells in women clearing cervical HPV infection. Study-wide background: Cases were women with histologically confirmed HPV16-related CIN3 or worse, including 2 invasive cancers. Cases' blood sampling followed lesion detection by median approximately 140 days (90 to 200).

TCRdb keeps only in-frame clones here, not all; method: immunoSEQ multiplex PCR. Recorded for this sample: more than 20,000 clones. The CDR3 has 16 amino acids. Germline loops: CDR1 SQVTM, CDR2 ANQGSEA. J lost 7 bases, V lost 4 bases, and 14 bases had no gene match. According to its frequency, this clone is medium-sized. What it recognizes is unknown. The read stops 3 residues short of the end of the CDR3; the missing end is completed from the germline J gene. The study's findings and limits: Combining TCR richness with V gene abundances gave around 0.83 AUC. CIN3+ cases had significantly higher TCR repertoire richness than controls, but evenness did not differ.

The sample comprised blood buffy coat. The TCR originated in a woman between 18 and 75 years old with a cervical HPV16 infection that either progressed to CIN3+ or cleared (not recorded which). The rearrangement links TRBV29-1 to TRBJ2-1; 9 bases match TRBD2. This chain's CDR3 is CSVVGKAGGQRNEQFF. The CDR3 DNA, read in part, is TGCAGCGTTGTCGGCAAAGCGGGGGGTCAACGAAATGAG.